The present entry profiles one TCR beta chain with its context. What it binds is unknown. Data came from immunoSEQ multiplex PCR; TCRdb stores just in-frame clones and leaves some out. This table holds several thousand clones, around 86% found once. Germline CDR1 and CDR2: MNHEY and SVGAGI. V lost 6 bases, J lost 3 bases, and 14 bases lay in between. This CDR3 is built from 15 residues. This sample is drawn from a study of neoadjuvant nivolumab and ipilimumab in lung cancer. The wider study: The combination arm added day-1 ipilimumab 1 mg/kg to nivolumab 3 mg/kg on days 1, 15, 29.

The study, taken as a whole, reports: Pathologic regression was not significantly tied to TCR clonality. Resected-tumor TCR richness correlated positively with pretherapy blood richness. Only two of four nivolumab-treated tumors gained richness and clonality by surgery.

The origin of this receptor is an adult with non-small cell lung cancer. Some clones in this sample may be carry-over from other donors' samples. This chain joins TRBV6-5 and TRBJ2-2, with no clear D. This specimen was tumor tissue, taken after neoadjuvant nivolumab, alone or with ipilimumab, at or shortly before surgery. The chain's CDR3 is CASSLDVADTGELFF. The DNA for the CDR3 is TGTGCCAGCAGCCTCGACGTAGCCGACACCGGGGAGCTGTTTTTT.